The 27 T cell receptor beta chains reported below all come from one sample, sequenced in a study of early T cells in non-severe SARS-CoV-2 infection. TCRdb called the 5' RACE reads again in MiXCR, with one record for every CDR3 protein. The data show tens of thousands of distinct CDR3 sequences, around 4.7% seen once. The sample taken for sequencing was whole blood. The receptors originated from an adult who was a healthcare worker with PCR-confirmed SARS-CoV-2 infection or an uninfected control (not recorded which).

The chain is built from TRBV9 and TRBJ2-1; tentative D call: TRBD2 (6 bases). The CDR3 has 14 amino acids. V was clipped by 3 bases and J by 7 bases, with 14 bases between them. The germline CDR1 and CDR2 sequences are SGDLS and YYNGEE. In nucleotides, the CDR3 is TGTGCCAGCAGCGCCTTAGCGGTTGGTAATGAGCAGTTCTTC. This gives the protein CASSALAVGNEQFF.

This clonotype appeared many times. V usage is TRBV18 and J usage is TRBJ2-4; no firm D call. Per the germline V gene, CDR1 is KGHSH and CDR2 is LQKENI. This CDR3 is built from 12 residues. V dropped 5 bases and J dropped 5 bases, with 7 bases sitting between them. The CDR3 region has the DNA TGTGCCAGCTCATCTGGGGAAAACATTCAGTACTTC. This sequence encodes CASSSGENIQYF.

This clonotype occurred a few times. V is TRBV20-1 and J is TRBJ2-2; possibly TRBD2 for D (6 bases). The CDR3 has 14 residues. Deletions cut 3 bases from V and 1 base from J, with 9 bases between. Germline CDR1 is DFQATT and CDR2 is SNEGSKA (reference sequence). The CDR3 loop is CSARDYQNTGELFF. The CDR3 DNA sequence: TGCAGTGCTAGGGACTACCAGAACACCGGGGAGCTGTTTTTT.

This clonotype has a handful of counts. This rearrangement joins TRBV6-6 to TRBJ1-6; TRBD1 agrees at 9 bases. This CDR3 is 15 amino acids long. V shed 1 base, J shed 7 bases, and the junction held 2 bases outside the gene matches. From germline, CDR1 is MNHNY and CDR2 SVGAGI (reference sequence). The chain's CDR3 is CASSYLGQGNSPLHF. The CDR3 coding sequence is TGTGCCAGCAGTTACTTAGGACAGGGGAATTCACCCCTCCACTTT.

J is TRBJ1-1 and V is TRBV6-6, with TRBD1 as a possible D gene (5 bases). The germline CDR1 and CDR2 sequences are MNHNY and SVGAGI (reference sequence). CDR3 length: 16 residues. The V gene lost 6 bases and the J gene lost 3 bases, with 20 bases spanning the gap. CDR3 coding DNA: TGTGCCAGCAGGGGTGACAGAGGAGGTGGAGACACTGAAGCTTTCTTT. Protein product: CASRGDRGGGDTEAFF.

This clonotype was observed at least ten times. CDR3 DNA sequence: TGTGCCAGCAGTTTGGGTAGGGTGAGAGATACGCAGTATTTT. It codes for CASSLGRVRDTQYF. This chain connects TRBV12-3 or TRBV12-4 to TRBJ2-3, with D uncertain. The CDR3 contains 14 residues. V shed 3 bases and J shed 5 bases, with 12 bases lying between them.

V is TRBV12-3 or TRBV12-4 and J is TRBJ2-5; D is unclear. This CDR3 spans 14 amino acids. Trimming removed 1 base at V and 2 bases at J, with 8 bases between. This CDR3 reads CASSLGPHQETQYF. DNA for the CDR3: TGTGCCAGCAGTTTAGGGCCTCATCAAGAGACCCAGTACTTC.

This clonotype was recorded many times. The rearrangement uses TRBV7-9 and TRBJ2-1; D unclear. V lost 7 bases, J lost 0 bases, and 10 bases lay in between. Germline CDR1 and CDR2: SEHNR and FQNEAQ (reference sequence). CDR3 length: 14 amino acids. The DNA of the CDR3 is TGTGCCAGCACCACAGCTAGCTCCTACAATGAGCAGTTCTTC. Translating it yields CASTTASSYNEQFF.

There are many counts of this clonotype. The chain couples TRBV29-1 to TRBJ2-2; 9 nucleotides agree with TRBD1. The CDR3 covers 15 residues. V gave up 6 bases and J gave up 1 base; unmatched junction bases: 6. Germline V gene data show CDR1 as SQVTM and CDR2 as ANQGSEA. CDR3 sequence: CSVETGGLNTGELFF. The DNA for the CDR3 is TGCAGCGTGGAAACAGGGGGCCTGAACACCGGGGAGCTGTTTTTT.

The CDR3 DNA reads TGTGCCACCAGTGACCTGACAGGGAGGTATAATGAGCAGTTCTTC. It is translated as CATSDLTGRYNEQFF. The V call is TRBV24-1, the J call TRBJ2-1, with a possible D match to TRBD1 (7 bases). Trimming removed 4 bases at V and 7 bases at J, with 16 bases between. CDR1 and CDR2 (germline): KGHDR, SFDVKD. The CDR3 runs 15 residues.

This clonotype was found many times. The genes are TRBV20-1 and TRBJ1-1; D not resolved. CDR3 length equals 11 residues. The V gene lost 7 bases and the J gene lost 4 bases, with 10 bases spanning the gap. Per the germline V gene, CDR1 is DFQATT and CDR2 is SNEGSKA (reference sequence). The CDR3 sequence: CSGTHGTEAFF. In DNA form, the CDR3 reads TGCAGTGGCACACACGGCACTGAAGCTTTCTTT.

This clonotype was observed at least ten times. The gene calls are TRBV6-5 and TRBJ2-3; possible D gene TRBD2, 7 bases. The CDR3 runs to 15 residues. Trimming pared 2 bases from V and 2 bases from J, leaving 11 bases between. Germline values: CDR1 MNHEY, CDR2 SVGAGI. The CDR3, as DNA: TGTGCCAGCAGTTACGGGGGGGCTATCACAGATACGCAGTATTTT. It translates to CASSYGGAITDTQYF.

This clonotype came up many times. The DNA of the CDR3 is TGTGCCATCAGTAGACTGGACGTCTACTCTGGAAACACCATATATTTT. Translating it yields CAISRLDVYSGNTIYF. The rearrangement links TRBV10-3 to TRBJ1-3, with D uncertain. Trimming took off 5 bases at V and 0 bases at J, with 14 bases between the two ends. The CDR3 totals 16 residues. The V gene's germline CDR1 is ENHRY and CDR2 SYGVKD.

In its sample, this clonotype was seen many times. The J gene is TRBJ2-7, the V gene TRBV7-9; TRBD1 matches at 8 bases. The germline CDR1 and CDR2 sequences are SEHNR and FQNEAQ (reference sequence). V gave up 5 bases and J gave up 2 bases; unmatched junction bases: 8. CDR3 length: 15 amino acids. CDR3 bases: TGTGCCAGCAGCACCGGACAGGGACGTACCTACGAGCAGTACTTC. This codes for CASSTGQGRTYEQYF. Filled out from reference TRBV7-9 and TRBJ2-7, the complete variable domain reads DTGVSQNPRHKITKRGQNVTFRCDPISEHNRLYWYRQTLGQGPEFLTYFQNEAQLEKSRLLSDRFSAERPKGSFSTLEIQRTEQGDSAMYLCASSTGQGRTYEQYFGPGTRLTVT.

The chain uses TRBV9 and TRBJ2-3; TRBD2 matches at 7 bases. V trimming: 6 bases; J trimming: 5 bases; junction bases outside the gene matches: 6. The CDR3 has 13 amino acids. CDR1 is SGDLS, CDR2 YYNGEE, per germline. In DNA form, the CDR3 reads TGTGCCAGCAATGAGCGGGGCGGAGATACGCAGTATTTT. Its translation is CASNERGGDTQYF.

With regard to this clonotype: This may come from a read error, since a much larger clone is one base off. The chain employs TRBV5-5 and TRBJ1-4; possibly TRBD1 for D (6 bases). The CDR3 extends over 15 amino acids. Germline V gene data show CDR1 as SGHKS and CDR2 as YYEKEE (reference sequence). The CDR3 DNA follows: TGTGCCAGCAGCTTGGCCGGGGACATCTCCGAAAAACAGTTTTTT. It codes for CASSLAGDISEKQFF. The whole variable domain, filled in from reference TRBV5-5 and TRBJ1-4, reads DAGVTQSPTHLIKTRGQQVTLRCSPISGHKSVSWYQQVLGQGPQFIFQYYEKEERGRGNFPDRFSARQFPNYSSELNVNALLLGDSALYLCASSLAGDISEKQFFGSGTQLSVL.

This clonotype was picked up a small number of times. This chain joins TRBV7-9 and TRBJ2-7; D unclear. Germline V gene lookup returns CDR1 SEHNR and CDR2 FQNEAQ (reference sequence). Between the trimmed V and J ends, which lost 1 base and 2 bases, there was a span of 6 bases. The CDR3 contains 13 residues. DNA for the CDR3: TGTGCCAGCAGCTTAGAAGAAGCCTACGAGCAGTACTTC. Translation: CASSLEEAYEQYF. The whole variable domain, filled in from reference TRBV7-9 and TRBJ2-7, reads DTGVSQNPRHKITKRGQNVTFRCDPISEHNRLYWYRQTLGQGPEFLTYFQNEAQLEKSRLLSDRFSAERPKGSFSTLEIQRTEQGDSAMYLCASSLEEAYEQYFGPGTRLTVT.

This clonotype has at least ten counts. DNA for the CDR3: TGTGCCAGCAGGCAGGCTGCATCGTACAATGAGCAGTTCTTC. It encodes CASRQAASYNEQFF. This chain joins TRBV28 and TRBJ2-1; D call uncertain. V was cut by 6 bases and J by 4 bases, with 13 bases left in between. CDR1 is MDHEN, CDR2 SYDVKM, per germline. CDR3 length equals 14 residues.

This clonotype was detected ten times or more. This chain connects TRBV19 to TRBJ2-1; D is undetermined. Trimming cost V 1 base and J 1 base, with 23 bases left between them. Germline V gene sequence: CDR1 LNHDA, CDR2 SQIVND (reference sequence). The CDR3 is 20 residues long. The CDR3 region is CASSIGPRARSKVSYNEQFF. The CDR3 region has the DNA TGTGCCAGTAGTATAGGCCCCCGGGCTAGGTCGAAGGTTTCCTACAATGAGCAGTTCTTC.

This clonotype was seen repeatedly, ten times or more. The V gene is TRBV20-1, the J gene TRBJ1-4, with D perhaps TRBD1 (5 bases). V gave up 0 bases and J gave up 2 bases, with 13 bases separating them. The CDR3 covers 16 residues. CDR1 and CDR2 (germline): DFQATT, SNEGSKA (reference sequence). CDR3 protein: CSARDNRRGTNEKLFF. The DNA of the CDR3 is TGCAGTGCTAGAGATAATAGGAGGGGCACTAATGAAAAACTGTTTTTT.

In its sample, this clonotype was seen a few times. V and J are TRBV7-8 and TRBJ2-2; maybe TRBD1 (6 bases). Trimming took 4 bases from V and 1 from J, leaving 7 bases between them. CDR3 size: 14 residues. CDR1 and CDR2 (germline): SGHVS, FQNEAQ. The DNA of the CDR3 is TGTGCCAGCAGCTCAGGGGTGAACACCGGGGAGCTGTTTTTT. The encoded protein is CASSSGVNTGELFF.

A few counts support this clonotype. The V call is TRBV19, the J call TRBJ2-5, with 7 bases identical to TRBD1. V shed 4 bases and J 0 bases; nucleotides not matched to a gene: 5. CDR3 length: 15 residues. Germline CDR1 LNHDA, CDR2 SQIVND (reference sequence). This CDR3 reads CASSTPGTDQETQYF. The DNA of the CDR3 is TGTGCCAGTAGTACCCCAGGGACAGACCAAGAGACCCAGTACTTC.

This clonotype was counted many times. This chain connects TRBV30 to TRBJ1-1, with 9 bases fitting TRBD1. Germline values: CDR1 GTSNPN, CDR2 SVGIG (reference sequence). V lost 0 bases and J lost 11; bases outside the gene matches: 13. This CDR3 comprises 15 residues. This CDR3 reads CAWSVPDRGTVNAFF. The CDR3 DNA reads TGTGCCTGGAGTGTACCGGACAGGGGAACGGTAAACGCTTTCTTT.

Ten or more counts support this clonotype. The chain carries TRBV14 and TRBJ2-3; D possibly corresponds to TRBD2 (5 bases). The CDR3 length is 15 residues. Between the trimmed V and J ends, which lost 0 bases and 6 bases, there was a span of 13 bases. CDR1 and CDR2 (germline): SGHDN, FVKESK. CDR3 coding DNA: TGTGCCAGCAGCCAAGAGTCCGCGGGTGAGGATACGCAGTATTTT. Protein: CASSQESAGEDTQYF.

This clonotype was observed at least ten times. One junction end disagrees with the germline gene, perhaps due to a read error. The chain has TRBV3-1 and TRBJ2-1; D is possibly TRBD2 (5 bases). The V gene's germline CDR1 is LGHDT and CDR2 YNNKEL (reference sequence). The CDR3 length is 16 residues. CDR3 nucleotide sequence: TGTGCCAGCAGCCAAGAAGTAGCGTCCCTTTACATTGAGCAGTTCTTC. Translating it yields CASSQEVASLYIEQFF.

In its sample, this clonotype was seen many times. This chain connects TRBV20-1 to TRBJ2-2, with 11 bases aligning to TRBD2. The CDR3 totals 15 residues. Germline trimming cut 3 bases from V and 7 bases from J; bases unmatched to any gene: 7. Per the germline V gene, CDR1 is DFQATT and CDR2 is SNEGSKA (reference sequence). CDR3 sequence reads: CSASGSGRAFGELFF. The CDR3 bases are TGCAGTGCTAGCGGTAGCGGGAGGGCCTTCGGGGAGCTGTTTTTT.

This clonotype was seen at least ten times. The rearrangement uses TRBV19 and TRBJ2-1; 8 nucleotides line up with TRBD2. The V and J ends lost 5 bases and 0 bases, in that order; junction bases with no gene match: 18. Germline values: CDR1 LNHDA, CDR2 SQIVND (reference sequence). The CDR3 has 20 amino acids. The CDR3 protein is CASSLYPTTSGGSSYNEQFF. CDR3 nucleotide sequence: TGTGCCAGTAGTCTCTACCCGACCACTAGCGGCGGTAGCTCCTACAATGAGCAGTTCTTC.